This TCR beta chain derives from a study of cytomegalovirus exposure and HLA in healthy donors. General study points: The study labeled more than 150 TCR beta chains cytomegalovirus-associated. Across donors, sequencing depth was assumed by presence/absence analyses to be roughly uniform. The later analysis indicated that the majority of CMV-associated TCR beta chains appeared HLA-restricted. In a later analysis, specific HLA alleles were associated with 15,000 or so TCR beta sequences at a 0.05 false discovery rate.

Germline values: CDR1 MNHEY, CDR2 SMNVEV (reference sequence). The length of the CDR3 is 17 residues. PCR used 60 Vbeta primers and 13 Jbeta primers. The repertoire was sequenced with immunoSEQ multiplex PCR; TCRdb's copy has only in-frame clones and lacks some. This table holds over 100,000 clones, 70% to 85% found once. Only a few counts were recorded for this clone. Its antigen remains unknown. A junction end diverges from the germline sequence, so it may reflect a read error. The chain couples TRBV27 to TRBJ1-3; D is uncertain. The sample comprised PBMCs. The clonotype comes from a male donor in good health and CMV-seropositive. CDR3 sequence reads: CATSFKEASQHGNTIYF. CDR3 in DNA: TGTGCCACCAGTTTCAAGGAGGCATCCCAGCACGGAAACACCATATATTTT.